The 19 T cell receptor beta chains given below trace back to one sample, sequenced in a study of blood T cell repertoires in COVID-19. Clones were read by immunoSEQ multiplex PCR, and TCRdb kept only the in-frame ones, dropping some. The sample includes some 200,000 clones, 65% to 85% of them seen just once. The sample comprised peripheral blood. Receptors originate from a woman in her 30s with COVID-19, enrolled during active disease.

V usage is TRBV11-3 and J usage is TRBJ2-1; possible D gene TRBD2, 6 bases. This CDR3 spans 14 amino acids. V was pared by 4 bases and J by 5 bases, with 12 bases between. The V gene's germline CDR1 is SGHNT and CDR2 YENEEA. In DNA, the CDR3 is TGTGCCAGCAGCTCCGGGACTGCTAACAATGAGCAGTTCTTC. Residues: CASSSGTANNEQFF.

This clone has just one count. The V gene is TRBV6-5, the J gene TRBJ1-6; perhaps TRBD1 as D (5 bases). The CDR3 has 14 amino acids. V gave up 2 bases and J gave up 6 bases, with 8 bases separating them. Germline loops: CDR1 MNHEY, CDR2 SVGAGI. The CDR3 sequence is CASSYDSINSPLHF. The CDR3 DNA sequence: TGTGCCAGCAGTTACGACAGCATTAATTCACCCCTCCACTTT.

The gene calls are TRBV20-1 and TRBJ2-7; TRBD2 might be the D (6 bases). This CDR3 is built from 13 residues. The germline V gene encodes CDR1 DFQATT and CDR2 SNEGSKA (reference sequence). Trimming cost V 3 bases and J 2 bases, with 11 bases left between them. The CDR3 here is CSASRTTTYEQYF. In DNA, the CDR3 is TGCAGTGCTAGTAGGACTACTACCTACGAGCAGTACTTC.

This clone was observed a handful of times. The rearrangement uses TRBV3-1 (or the pseudogene TRBV3-2) and TRBJ1-4; TRBD1 agrees at 7 bases. This CDR3 region has 17 residues. V lost 0 bases and J lost 4; bases outside the gene matches: 8. Looked up from germline, CDR1 is LGHDT and CDR2 is YNNKEL (reference sequence). The CDR3 region is CASSQDLEGALNEKLFF. The CDR3 nucleotides read TGTGCCAGCAGCCAAGATCTGGAGGGGGCCCTTAATGAAAAACTGTTTTTT.

V usage is TRBV5-6 and J usage is TRBJ1-2, with TRBD1 identical over 9 bases. The CDR3 extends over 16 amino acids. The germline CDR1 and CDR2 sequences are SGHDT and YYEEEE. The J segment lost 4 bases and the V segment lost 0 bases, leaving 7 bases of the junction unmatched. This CDR3 reads CASSLGTGGWVYGYTF. For the CDR3, the DNA is TGTGCCAGCAGCTTGGGAACAGGGGGCTGGGTCTATGGCTACACCTTC.

This CDR3 is CASSSPLITTGGANTEAFF. The CDR3 DNA reads as TGTGCCAGCAGCTCTCCCCTTATTACGACAGGGGGCGCCAACACTGAAGCTTTCTTT. The genes are TRBV7-2 and TRBJ1-1; the match to TRBD1 covers 10 bases. Germline CDR1 and CDR2: SGHTA and FQGNSA. Trimming took 4 bases from V and 2 from J; bases not matched to a gene: 16. This CDR3 has 19 residues.

This chain links TRBV24-1 with TRBJ2-5, with D possibly being TRBD1 (6 bases). The V and J ends lost 4 bases and 3 bases respectively, with 14 bases between them. Germline lookup yields CDR1 KGHDR and CDR2 SFDVKD. CDR3 length: 15 amino acids. In nucleotides, the CDR3 is TGTGCCACCAGTGACCCAGGGACAAGCGAAGAGACCCAGTACTTC. Amino acid sequence: CATSDPGTSEETQYF.

This chain connects TRBV7-2 to TRBJ1-1; D is unclear. There are 14 residues in the CDR3. The germline CDR1 and CDR2 sequences are SGHTA and FQGNSA. Trimming pared 1 base from V and 7 bases from J, leaving 13 bases between. Here the CDR3 reads CASSLGAESYEAFF. In nucleotides, the CDR3 is TGTGCCAGCAGCTTAGGGGCAGAGTCTTATGAAGCTTTCTTT.

The rearrangement joins TRBV14 to TRBJ1-1; D is possibly TRBD1 (5 bases). Trimming removed 0 bases at V and 4 bases at J, with 9 bases between. The CDR3 is 14 residues long. CDR1 is SGHDN and CDR2 is FVKESK in the germline V gene. The CDR3 DNA sequence: TGTGCCAGCAGCCAAGATGCAGGGTTCACTGAAGCTTTCTTT. It is translated as CASSQDAGFTEAFF.

The V and J genes are TRBV19 and TRBJ1-2, with D possibly TRBD1 on 5 matching bases. V dropped 5 bases and J dropped 8 bases, with 15 bases sitting between them. Germline CDR1 reads LNHDA; CDR2 reads SQIVND (reference sequence). The CDR3 has 13 amino acids. CDR3 sequence (DNA): TGTGCCAGTAGTCCAGACAGTTCCAGGGGCTACACCTTC. Translating it yields CASSPDSSRGYTF.

The chain carries TRBV5-6 and TRBJ1-5; D might be TRBD1 (6 bases). The germline V gene has CDR1 SGHDT and CDR2 YYEEEE. With 0 bases removed from V and 2 bases from J, the gap between germline ends came to 12 bases. This CDR3 contains 16 residues. Written as DNA, the CDR3 is TGTGCCAGCAGCTTGGGAAGGGACATACGCAATCAGCCCCAGCATTTT. As protein: CASSLGRDIRNQPQHF.

The chain couples TRBV19 to TRBJ2-7, with no clear D. Trimming removed 5 bases at V and 0 bases at J, with 14 bases between. CDR3 length: 15 amino acids. Germline lookup yields CDR1 LNHDA and CDR2 SQIVND (reference sequence). DNA of the CDR3: TGTGCCAGTAGTGCCAGCCCCTACAGCTCCTACGAGCAGTACTTC. This encodes CASSASPYSSYEQYF.

This clone was seen a few times. This chain joins TRBV19 and TRBJ2-6; a possible D gene is TRBD1 (6 bases). CDR1 and CDR2 from the germline V gene are LNHDA and SQIVND (reference sequence). This CDR3 contains 18 residues. Trimming cost V 7 bases and J 0 bases, with 19 bases left between them. The CDR3 loop is CASNSGDPSISGANVLTF. The CDR3 coding sequence is TGTGCCAGTAACTCAGGGGACCCAAGTATCTCTGGGGCCAACGTCCTGACTTTC.

V usage is TRBV6-2 or TRBV6-3 and J usage is TRBJ2-7; the match to TRBD2 covers 9 bases. In germline, CDR1 is MNHEY, CDR2 SVGEGT. V trimming: 5 bases; J trimming: 6 bases; junction bases outside the gene matches: 8. The CDR3 covers 14 residues. The CDR3 DNA reads TGTGCCAGCAGTCCAGAGGGTAGCGGGGGCGAGCAGTACTTC. Its protein is CASSPEGSGGEQYF.

The chain links TRBV18 to TRBJ2-2, with TRBD2 as a possible D gene (5 bases). The V end lost 4 bases, the J end lost 2 bases, and 14 bases lay between the germline ends. Germline CDR1 is KGHSH and CDR2 is LQKENI. This CDR3 contains 16 residues. The CDR3 protein is CASSHGKRPNTGELFF. In DNA, the CDR3 is TGTGCCAGCTCACACGGCAAGCGGCCAAACACCGGGGAGCTGTTTTTT.

This clone came up a few times. The rearrangement uses TRBV6-1 and TRBJ2-2; tentatively, D is TRBD1 (5 bases). V lost 1 base to trimming and J lost 6 bases, with 15 bases between them. The CDR3 totals 16 residues. Germline V gives CDR1 MNHNS, CDR2 SASEGT. CDR3 sequence (DNA): TGTGCCAGCAGTGAAGAAGGCAGGGTAGAATCCGGGGAGCTGTTTTTT. This codes for CASSEEGRVESGELFF.

The chain joins TRBV19 to TRBJ2-7; tentatively, D is TRBD1 (6 bases). Germline V gene sequence: CDR1 LNHDA, CDR2 SQIVND (reference sequence). The CDR3 covers 19 residues. V was pared by 5 bases and J by 7 bases, with 33 bases between. The CDR3 sequence: CASSHPRQERAPDFVEQYF. In nucleotides, the CDR3 is TGTGCCAGTAGTCACCCAAGACAGGAAAGAGCTCCGGACTTTGTGGAGCAGTACTTC.

This chain joins TRBV4-2 and TRBJ2-1; TRBD2 agrees at 8 bases. The CDR3 extends over 15 amino acids. V trimming: 1 base; J trimming: 7 bases; junction bases outside the gene matches: 6. CDR1 LGHNA and CDR2 YNFKEQ come from the germline V gene. This CDR3 reads CASSQADSGINEQFF. As DNA, the CDR3 is TGTGCCAGCAGCCAAGCTGATAGCGGGATAAATGAGCAGTTCTTC.

This sequence joins TRBV28 and TRBJ1-5; TRBD1 agrees at 8 bases. The V and J ends lost 2 bases and 6 bases, in that order; junction bases with no gene match: 0. This CDR3 region has 13 residues. From germline, CDR1 is MDHEN and CDR2 SYDVKM. CDR3 loop: CASSLTGGQPQHF. The DNA for the CDR3 is TGTGCCAGCAGTTTAACAGGGGGTCAGCCCCAGCATTTT.